This T cell receptor beta chain was sequenced during a study of T-cell memory formation after mild COVID-19. The overall study: TCR clusters were mostly donor specific.

Of note for this clonotype: The antigen remains undetermined.

TCRdb fed the 5' RACE reads into MiXCR, producing one record per CDR3 protein. The repertoire holds around 410,000 distinct CDR3 sequences, less than 25% seen once, with approximately 14% in the top ten. Study outcomes and limitations: Mostly located in CM and EM were contracting CD4+ clones, with contracting CD8+ clones located in EMRA.

Sequenced sample: PBMCs or a T cell subset sorted from them (not recorded which). This clonotype originated in an adult woman who had mild COVID-19 (a few samples of this study predate the infection). Cell type and time point are not known.

The CDR3 reads CASSDSNYLNTEAFF. CDR3 DNA sequence: TGTGCCAGCAGCGACTCTAATTATCTTAACACTGAAGCTTTCTTT. This sequence joins TRBV27 and TRBJ1-1; D not certain. Germline V CDR1 and CDR2: MNHEY, SMNVEV (reference sequence). The V end lost 6 bases, the J end lost 2 bases, and 16 bases lay between the germline ends. The CDR3 is made up of 15 amino acids.